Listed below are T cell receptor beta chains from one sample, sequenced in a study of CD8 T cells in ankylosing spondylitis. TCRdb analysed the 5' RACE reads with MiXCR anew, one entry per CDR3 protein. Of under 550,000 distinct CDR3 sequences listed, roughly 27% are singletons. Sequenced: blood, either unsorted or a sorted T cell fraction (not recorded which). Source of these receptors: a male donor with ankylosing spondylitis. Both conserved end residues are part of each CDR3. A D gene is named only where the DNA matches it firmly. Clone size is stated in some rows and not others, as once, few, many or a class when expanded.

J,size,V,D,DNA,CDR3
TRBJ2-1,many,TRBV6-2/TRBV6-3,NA,TGTGCCAGCAGGGTCTTAGGATTTCGTGACAATGAGCAGTTCTTC,CASRVLGFRDNEQFF
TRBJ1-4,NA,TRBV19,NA,TGTGCCAGTAGACCGACATCAGGTCGTGAAAAACTGTTTTTT,CASRPTSGREKLFF
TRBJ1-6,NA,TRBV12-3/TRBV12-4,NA,TGTGCCAGCACCCGAGAGGGTCAAAATTCACCCCTCCACTTT,CASTREGQNSPLHF
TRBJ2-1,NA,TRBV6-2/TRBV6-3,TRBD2,TGTGCCAGCAGGTTACAACTAGCGGGCTACAATGAGCAGTTCTTC,CASRLQLAGYNEQFF
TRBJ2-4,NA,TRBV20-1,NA,TGCAGTGCCGAACATGAGGACATTCAGTACTTC,CSAEHEDIQYF
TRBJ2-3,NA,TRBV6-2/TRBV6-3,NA,TGTGCCAGCAGGATGGGCAGGGAGGGGGCAGATACGCAGTATTTT,CASRMGREGADTQYF
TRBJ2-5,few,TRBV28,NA,TGTGCCAGCAGTACACGGACAGCCACCAAGAGACCCCAGTACTTC,CASSTRTATKRPQYF
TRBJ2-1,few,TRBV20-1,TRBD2,TGCAGTGCTAGAATGGCGGGAGGGAAGGGCCAGCAGTTCTTC,CSARMAGGKGQQFF
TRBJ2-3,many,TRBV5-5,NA,TGTGCCAGCAGCTTGTACGATAGCACAGATACGCAGTATTTT,CASSLYDSTDTQYF
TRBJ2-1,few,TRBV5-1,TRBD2,TGCGCCAGCAGCAACGGGACTAGCGGGAGTTCTTTCTTC,CASSNGTSGSSFF
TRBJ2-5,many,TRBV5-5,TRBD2,TGTGCCAGCAGCACTAGCGGGAGCATGAAGACCCAGTACTTC,CASSTSGSMKTQYF
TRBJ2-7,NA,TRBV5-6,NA,TGTGCCAGCAGCTCGCTTCCAGGCTACGAGCAGTACTTC,CASSSLPGYEQYF
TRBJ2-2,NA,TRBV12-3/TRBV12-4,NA,TGTGCCAGCAGTTTTATCGAATACACCGGGGAGCTGTTTTTT,CASSFIEYTGELFF
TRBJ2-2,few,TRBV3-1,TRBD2,TGTGCCAGCAGCCTTCGCGGGAGTAGTACCGGGGAGCTGTTTTTT,CASSLRGSSTGELFF
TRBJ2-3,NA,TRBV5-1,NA,TGCGCCAGCAGCTTGGAGGCGGCGTGGACAGATACGCAGTATTTT,CASSLEAAWTDTQYF
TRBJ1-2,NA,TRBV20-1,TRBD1,TGCAGTGCTAACCGGGACAGGGACCTTGGCTATGGCTACACCTTC,CSANRDRDLGYGYTF
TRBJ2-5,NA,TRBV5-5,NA,TGTGCCAGCAGCTTGGACGGGGTACAACCAGAGACCCAGTACTTC,CASSLDGVQPETQYF
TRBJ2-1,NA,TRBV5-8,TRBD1,TGTGCCAGCAGCTTGGGACAGGGGGCGAAGGGCAATGAGCAGTTCTTC,CASSLGQGAKGNEQFF
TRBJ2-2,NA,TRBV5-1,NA,TGCGCCAGCACGCTAGGAAAACACGCTTACACCGGGGAGCTGTTTTTT,CASTLGKHAYTGELFF
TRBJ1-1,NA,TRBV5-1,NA,TGCGCCAGCAGCTTGGCCTTCGAGAACACTGAAGCTTTCTTT,CASSLAFENTEAFF
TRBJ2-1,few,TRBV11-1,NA,TGTGCCAGCAGCTCAGTATCCCGGGGCCTATCATCCGGCAATGAGCAGTTCTTC,CASSSVSRGLSSGNEQFF
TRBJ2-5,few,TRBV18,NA,TGTGCCAGCTCACCTTTCAGTGGAGAGACCCAGTACTTC,CASSPFSGETQYF
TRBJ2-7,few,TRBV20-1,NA,TGCAGTGCACAAACAGGACCCTCCTACGAGCAGTACTTC,CSAQTGPSYEQYF
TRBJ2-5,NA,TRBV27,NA,TGTGCCAGCAGTGGGGCCCTCGGTGAGACCCAGTACTTC,CASSGALGETQYF
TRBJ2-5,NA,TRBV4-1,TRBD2,TGCGCCAGCAGCCAAGCTAGCGGGAGCTTGGAGACCCAGTACTTC,CASSQASGSLETQYF